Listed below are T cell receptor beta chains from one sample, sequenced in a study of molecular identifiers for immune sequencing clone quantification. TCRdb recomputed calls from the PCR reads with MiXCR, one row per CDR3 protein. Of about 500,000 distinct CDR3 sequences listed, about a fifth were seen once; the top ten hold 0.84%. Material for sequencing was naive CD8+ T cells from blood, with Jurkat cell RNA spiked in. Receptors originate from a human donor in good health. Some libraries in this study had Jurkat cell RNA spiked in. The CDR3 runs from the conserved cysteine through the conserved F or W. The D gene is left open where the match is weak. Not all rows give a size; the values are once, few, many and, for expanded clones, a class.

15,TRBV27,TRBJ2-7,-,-,CASSLPRDGAWEQYF,TGTGCCAGCAGTCTACCCCGGGACGGAGCCTGGGAGCAGTACTTC
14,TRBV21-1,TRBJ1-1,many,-,CAPRNSENRNEAFF,TGTGCCCCCCGGAACAGCGAAAATAGAAATGAAGCTTTCTTT
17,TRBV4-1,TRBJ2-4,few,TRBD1,CASSQEGQAFAKNIQYF,TGCGCCAGCAGCCAAGAGGGACAGGCCTTCGCCAAAAACATTCAGTACTTC
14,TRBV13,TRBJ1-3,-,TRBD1,CASSSTGQGHTIYF,TGTGCCAGCAGCTCAACAGGACAGGGGCACACCATATATTTT
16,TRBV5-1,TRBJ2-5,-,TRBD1,CASSPSDRITGETQYF,TGCGCCAGCAGCCCCTCGGACAGGATAACGGGGGAGACCCAGTACTTC
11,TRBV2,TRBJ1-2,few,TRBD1,CAGRDSYGYTF,TGTGCCGGCAGGGACAGCTATGGCTACACCTTC
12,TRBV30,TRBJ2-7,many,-,CAWTDVGIGQYF,TGTGCCTGGACCGATGTAGGAATCGGGCAGTACTTC
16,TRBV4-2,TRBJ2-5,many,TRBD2,CASSPRTSGDQETQYF,TGTGCCAGCAGCCCAAGGACTAGCGGCGACCAAGAGACCCAGTACTTC
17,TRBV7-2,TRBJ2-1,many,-,CASSLAAGGGPYNEQFF,TGTGCCAGCAGCTTGGCGGCGGGTGGAGGGCCCTACAATGAGCAGTTCTTC
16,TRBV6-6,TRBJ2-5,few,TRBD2,CASSYWGLTLQETQYF,TGTGCCAGCAGTTACTGGGGACTAACCTTGCAAGAGACCCAGTACTTC
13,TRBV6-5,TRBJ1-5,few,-,CASSYGRAQPQHF,TGTGCCAGCAGTTACGGCAGGGCTCAGCCCCAGCATTTT
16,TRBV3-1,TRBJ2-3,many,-,CASSDISSRASDTQYF,TGTGCCAGCAGCGACATCTCTAGTCGGGCCTCGGATACGCAGTATTTT
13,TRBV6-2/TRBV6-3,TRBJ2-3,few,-,CASSLWGADTQYF,TGTGCCAGCAGTTTGTGGGGCGCAGATACGCAGTATTTT
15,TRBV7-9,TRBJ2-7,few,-,CASSSRGASSYEQYF,TGTGCCAGCAGCTCACGGGGTGCCAGCTCCTACGAGCAGTACTTC
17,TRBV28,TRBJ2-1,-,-,CASSELGQPKGHNEQFF,TGTGCCAGCAGCGAACTAGGACAGCCCAAGGGACACAATGAGCAGTTCTTC
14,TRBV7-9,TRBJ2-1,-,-,CASSFTSPVDEQFF,TGTGCCAGCAGCTTCACGTCCCCTGTGGATGAGCAGTTCTTC
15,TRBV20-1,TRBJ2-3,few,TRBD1,CSASVQGGNTDTQYF,TGCAGTGCTAGTGTACAGGGGGGAAACACAGATACGCAGTATTTT
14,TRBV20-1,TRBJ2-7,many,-,CSARVTGSGGEQYF,TGCAGTGCTAGAGTCACAGGGAGTGGAGGAGAGCAGTACTTC
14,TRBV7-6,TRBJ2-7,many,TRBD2,CASSTPGLGGEQYF,TGTGCCAGCAGCACCCCGGGACTAGGGGGCGAGCAGTACTTC
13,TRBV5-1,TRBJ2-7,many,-,CASSLDADYEQYF,TGCGCCAGCAGCTTGGATGCAGACTACGAGCAGTACTTC
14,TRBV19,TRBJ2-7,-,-,CASARAGDFYEQYF,TGTGCCAGCGCAAGGGCAGGGGACTTCTACGAGCAGTACTTC
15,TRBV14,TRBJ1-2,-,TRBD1,CASSFGTAANYGYTF,TGTGCCAGCAGTTTCGGGACAGCAGCTAACTATGGCTACACCTTC
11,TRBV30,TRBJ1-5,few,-,CAWSLDEPQHF,TGTGCCTGGAGTTTGGACGAGCCCCAGCATTTT
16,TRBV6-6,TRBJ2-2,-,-,CASSYAGRVGTGELFF,TGTGCCAGCAGTTACGCTGGCAGGGTAGGCACCGGGGAGCTGTTTTTT
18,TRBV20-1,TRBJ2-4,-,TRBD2,CSARGSGGLVLAKNIQYF,TGCAGTGCTAGAGGGAGCGGGGGGTTAGTTCTAGCCAAAAACATTCAGTACTTC
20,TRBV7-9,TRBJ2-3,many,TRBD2,CASSLTIAGGDLMETDTQYF,TGTGCCAGCAGCTTGACGATAGCGGGAGGGGATCTAATGGAGACAGATACGCAGTATTTT
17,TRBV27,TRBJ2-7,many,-,CASSLIGVRSGWYEQYF,TGTGCCAGCAGTTTAATTGGGGTCAGGAGCGGGTGGTACGAGCAGTACTTC
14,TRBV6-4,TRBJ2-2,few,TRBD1,CASTPGTGVGELFF,TGTGCCAGCACCCCCGGGACAGGGGTCGGGGAGCTGTTTTTT
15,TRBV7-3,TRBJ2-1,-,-,CASSSTGTQYNEQFF,TGTGCCAGCAGCTCCACCGGGACTCAATACAATGAGCAGTTCTTC
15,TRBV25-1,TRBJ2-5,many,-,CASSEYLGSQETQYF,TGTGCCAGCAGTGAATACCTAGGGAGTCAGGAGACCCAGTACTTC
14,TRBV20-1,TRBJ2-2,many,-,CSALQGEGTGELFF,TGCAGCGCCCTCCAGGGGGAGGGCACCGGGGAGCTGTTTTTT
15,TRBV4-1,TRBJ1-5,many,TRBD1,CASSPKTGADIPQHF,TGCGCCAGCAGCCCCAAGACAGGGGCTGATATTCCCCAGCATTTT
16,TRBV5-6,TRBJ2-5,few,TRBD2,CASSLWGGLAEETQYF,TGTGCCAGCAGCTTGTGGGGGGGACTAGCGGAAGAGACCCAGTACTTC
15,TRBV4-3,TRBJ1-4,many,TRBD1,CASRHNRGRGEKLFF,TGCGCCAGCAGACACAACAGGGGCCGGGGTGAAAAACTGTTTTTT
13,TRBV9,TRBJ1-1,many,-,CASSPLDKAEAFF,TGTGCCAGCAGCCCCCTGGACAAGGCTGAAGCTTTCTTT
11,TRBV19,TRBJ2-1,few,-,CASSMGNWQFF,TGTGCCAGTAGTATGGGGAATTGGCAGTTCTTC
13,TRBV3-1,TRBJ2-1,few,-,CASSQFTYNEQFF,TGTGCCAGCAGCCAATTTACCTACAATGAGCAGTTCTTC
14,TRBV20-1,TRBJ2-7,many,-,CSARSRDSAYEQYF,TGCAGTGCTAGGAGCCGGGACTCTGCCTACGAGCAGTACTTC
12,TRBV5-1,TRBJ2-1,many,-,CATKDAANEQFF,TGCGCCACCAAGGACGCAGCCAATGAGCAGTTCTTC
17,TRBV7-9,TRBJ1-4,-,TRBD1,CASSSADREGTNEKLFF,TGTGCCAGCAGCTCCGCGGACAGGGAGGGCACTAATGAAAAACTGTTTTTT
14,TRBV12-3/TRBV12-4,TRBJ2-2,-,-,CASSLGAYTGELFF,TGTGCCAGCAGTTTAGGGGCCTACACCGGGGAGCTGTTTTTT
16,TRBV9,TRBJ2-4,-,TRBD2,CASSVGTSGTKNIQYF,TGTGCCAGCAGCGTTGGGACTAGCGGGACCAAAAACATTCAGTACTTC
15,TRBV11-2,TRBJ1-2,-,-,CASSKAGTDNYGYTF,TGTGCCAGCAGCAAGGCCGGGACGGATAACTATGGCTACACCTTC
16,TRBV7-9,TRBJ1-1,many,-,CASSLVALAGNTEAFF,TGTGCCAGCAGCTTAGTAGCCTTGGCAGGGAACACTGAAGCTTTCTTT
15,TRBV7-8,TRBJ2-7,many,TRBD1,CASGPRDRVDYEQYF,TGTGCCAGCGGCCCGCGGGACAGGGTAGACTACGAGCAGTACTTC
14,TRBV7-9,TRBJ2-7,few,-,CASSLAFTGTEQYF,TGTGCCAGCAGCTTAGCGTTTACAGGGACCGAGCAGTACTTC
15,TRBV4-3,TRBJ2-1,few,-,CASSQDRGGTNEQFF,TGCGCCAGCAGCCAAGATAGGGGGGGAACCAATGAGCAGTTCTTC
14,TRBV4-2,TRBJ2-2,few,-,CASSQEVLLGELFF,TGTGCCAGCAGCCAAGAAGTTCTGCTTGGGGAGCTGTTTTTT
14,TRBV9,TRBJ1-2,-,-,CASSVEKSNYGYTF,TGTGCCAGCAGCGTAGAAAAGTCTAACTATGGCTACACCTTC
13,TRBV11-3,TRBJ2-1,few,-,CASSRGNPNEQFF,TGTGCCAGCAGCCGGGGAAACCCCAATGAGCAGTTCTTC
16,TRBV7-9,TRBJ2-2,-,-,CASSSMDRPITGELFF,TGTGCCAGCAGCTCGATGGACAGACCGATCACCGGGGAGCTGTTTTTT
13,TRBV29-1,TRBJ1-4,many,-,CSASAPPNEKLFF,TGCAGCGCCTCAGCCCCTCCTAATGAAAAACTGTTTTTT
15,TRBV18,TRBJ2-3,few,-,CASSPPSWGTDTQYF,TGTGCCAGCTCACCACCGTCATGGGGCACAGATACGCAGTATTTT
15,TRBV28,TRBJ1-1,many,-,CASSLPANLNTEAFF,TGTGCCAGCAGTCTTCCGGCGAATTTGAACACTGAAGCTTTCTTT
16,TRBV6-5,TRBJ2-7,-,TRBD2,CASGYSRLAGAGEQYF,TGTGCCAGCGGTTACTCCCGACTAGCGGGGGCGGGTGAGCAGTACTTC